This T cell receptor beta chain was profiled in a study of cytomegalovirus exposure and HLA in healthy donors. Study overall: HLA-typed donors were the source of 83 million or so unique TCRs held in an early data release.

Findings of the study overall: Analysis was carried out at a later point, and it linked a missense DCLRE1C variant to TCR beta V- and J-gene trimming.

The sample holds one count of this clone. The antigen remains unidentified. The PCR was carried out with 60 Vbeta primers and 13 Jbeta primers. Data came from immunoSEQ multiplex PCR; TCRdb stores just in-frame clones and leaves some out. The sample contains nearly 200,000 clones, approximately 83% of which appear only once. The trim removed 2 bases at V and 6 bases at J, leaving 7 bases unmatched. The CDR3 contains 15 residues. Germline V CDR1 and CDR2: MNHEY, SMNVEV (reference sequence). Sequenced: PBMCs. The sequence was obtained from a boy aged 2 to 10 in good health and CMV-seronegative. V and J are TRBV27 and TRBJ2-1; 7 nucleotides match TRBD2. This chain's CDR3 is CASSLGGGMGNEQFF. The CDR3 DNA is TGTGCCAGCAGTTTAGGGGGGGGGATGGGCAATGAGCAGTTCTTC.